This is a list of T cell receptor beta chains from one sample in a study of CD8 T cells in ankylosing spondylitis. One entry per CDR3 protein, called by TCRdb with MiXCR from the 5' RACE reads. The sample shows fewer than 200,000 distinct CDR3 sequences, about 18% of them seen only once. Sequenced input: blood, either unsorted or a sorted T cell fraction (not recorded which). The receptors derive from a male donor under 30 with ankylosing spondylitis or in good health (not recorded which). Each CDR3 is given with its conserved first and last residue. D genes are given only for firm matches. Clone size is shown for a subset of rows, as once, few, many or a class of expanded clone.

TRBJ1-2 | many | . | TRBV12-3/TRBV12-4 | TGTGCCAGCAGCTTAACCCTGAACGTTAACTATGGCTACACCTTC | CASSLTLNVNYGYTF
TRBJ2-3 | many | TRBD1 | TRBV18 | TGTGCCAGCTCACCACGGGGACAGGGGACAGATACGCAGTATTTT | CASSPRGQGTDTQYF
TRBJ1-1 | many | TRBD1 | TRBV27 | TGTGCCAGCAGTCCAGGGGGGCCGTATGAAGCTTTCTTT | CASSPGGPYEAFF
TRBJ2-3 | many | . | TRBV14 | TGTGCCAGCAGCCAAGATTTAGCGGACAGACCGTCAACAGATACGCAGTATTTT | CASSQDLADRPSTDTQYF
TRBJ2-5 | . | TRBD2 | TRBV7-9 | TGTGCCAGCAGCCCGCCACCGGGACTAGCGACCTTACAAGAGACCCAGTACTTC | CASSPPPGLATLQETQYF
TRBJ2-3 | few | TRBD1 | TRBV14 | TGTGCCAGCAGCCAAGATGACAGGGCGGGAGATACGCAGTATTTT | CASSQDDRAGDTQYF
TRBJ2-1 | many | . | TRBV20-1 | TGCAGTGCTATTCCCGGGACGGGAACCTACAATGAGCAGTTCTTC | CSAIPGTGTYNEQFF
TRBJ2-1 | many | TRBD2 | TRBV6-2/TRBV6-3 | TGTGCCAGCAGCCAATTGGGGGGACTAGCGGGACTGATATACAATGAGCAGTTCTTC | CASSQLGGLAGLIYNEQFF
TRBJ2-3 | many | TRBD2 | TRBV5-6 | TGTGCCAGCAGCACCAGACGGACTAGCGGGAGCTCAGATACGCAGTATTTT | CASSTRRTSGSSDTQYF
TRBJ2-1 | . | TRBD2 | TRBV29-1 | TGCAGCGTCCCGGGACTAGTTAATGAGCAGTTCTTC | CSVPGLVNEQFF
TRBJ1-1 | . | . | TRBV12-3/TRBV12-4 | TGTGCCAGCAGGAGCAGGGATTTGAACACTGAAGCTTTCTTT | CASRSRDLNTEAFF
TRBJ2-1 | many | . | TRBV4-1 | TGCGCCAGCAGCCATAGTGGACGGGGCTTATCCTACAATGAGCAGTTCTTC | CASSHSGRGLSYNEQFF
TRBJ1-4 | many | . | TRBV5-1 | TGCGCCAGCCGCGACAGAGTTGAAAAACTGTTTTTT | CASRDRVEKLFF
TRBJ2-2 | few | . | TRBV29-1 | TGCAGCGGAGGGGGATCTCTGAGTACCGGGGAGCTGTTTTTT | CSGGGSLSTGELFF
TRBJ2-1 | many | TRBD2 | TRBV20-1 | TGCAGTGCCGCCCCACTCCGGAGGGAGGGCTACAATGAGCAGTTCTTC | CSAAPLRREGYNEQFF
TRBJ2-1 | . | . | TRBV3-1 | TGTGCCAGCAGCCAAGAATGGGGTTCCTACAATGAGCAGTTCTTC | CASSQEWGSYNEQFF
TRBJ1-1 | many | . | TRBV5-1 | TGCGCCAGCAGCTCGGGGGGGAGGAACACTGAAGCTTTCTTT | CASSSGGRNTEAFF
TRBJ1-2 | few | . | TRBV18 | TGTGCCAGCTCACCCATGGACAGTTTCTCATATGGCTACACCTTC | CASSPMDSFSYGYTF
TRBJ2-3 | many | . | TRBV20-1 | TGCAGTGCTGAGCGGGTGGACTCTCCGCAGTATTTT | CSAERVDSPQYF
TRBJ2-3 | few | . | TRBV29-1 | TGCAGCGTAGGATCTATCACTAGCTATAATACGCAGTATTTT | CSVGSITSYNTQYF
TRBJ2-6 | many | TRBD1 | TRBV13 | TGTGCCAGCAGCCCGCGGGACAGGCCCTCTGGGGCCAACGTCCTGACTTTC | CASSPRDRPSGANVLTF
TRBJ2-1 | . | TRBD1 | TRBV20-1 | TGCAGTGGACGAGGGACAGCGAACAATGAGCAGTTCTTC | CSGRGTANNEQFF
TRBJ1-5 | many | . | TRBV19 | TGTGCCAGTAGTTCCTTACAACGGCCCCAGCATTTT | CASSSLQRPQHF
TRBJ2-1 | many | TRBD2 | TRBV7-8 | TGTGCCAGCAGCAAGGGACTAGCGGGAGGGGGTGAGCAGTTCTTC | CASSKGLAGGGEQFF
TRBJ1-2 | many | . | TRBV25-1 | TGTGCCAGCAGCTCTGACCGCGATGATGGCTACACCTTC | CASSSDRDDGYTF
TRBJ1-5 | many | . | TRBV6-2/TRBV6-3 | TGTGCCAGCAAACATCGGGATCCCGCGGTAGCCCAGCATTTT | CASKHRDPAVAQHF
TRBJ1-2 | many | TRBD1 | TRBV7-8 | TGTGCCAGCAGCCCGCCGGGACAGCTCTATGGCTACACCTTC | CASSPPGQLYGYTF
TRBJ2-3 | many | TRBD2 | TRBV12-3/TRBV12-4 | TGTGCCAGCAGTTTAAACGCGGCGGGAGGGGATACGCAGTATTTT | CASSLNAAGGDTQYF
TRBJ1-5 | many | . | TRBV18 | TGTGCCAGCTCAACCAGCGGGCATCAGCCCCAGCATTTT | CASSTSGHQPQHF
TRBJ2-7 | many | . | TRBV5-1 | TGCGCCAGCAAGGCAGGGGAGTCCTACGAGCAGTACTTC | CASKAGESYEQYF